The 15 T cell receptor beta chains below come from one sample, sequenced in a study of cytotoxic CD8 clonotypes in ibrutinib-treated CLL. Assay: immunoSEQ multiplex PCR; the TCRdb copy retains only in-frame clones and omits some. This sample carries approximately 47,000 clones, 50% to 65% of them seen once, and the ten largest clones take 28%. Sequenced here: PBMCs, sampled after 24 months of ibrutinib treatment. The receptors come from a human donor with chronic lymphocytic leukemia.

This chain joins TRBV27 and TRBJ2-2, with 7 bases fitting TRBD1. The germline V gene has CDR1 MNHEY and CDR2 SMNVEV (reference sequence). This CDR3 is built from 16 residues. The V gene end was trimmed by 5 bases and the J gene end by 0 bases; junction bases not matched to a gene: 6. The CDR3, as DNA: TGTGCCAGCAGTCCAGGAGGACAGGCGAACACCGGGGAGCTGTTTTTT. It codes for CASSPGGQANTGELFF.

This clone was seen ten or more times. V usage is TRBV19 and J usage is TRBJ1-4, with D perhaps TRBD1 (5 bases). This CDR3 has 13 residues. Germline V gives CDR1 LNHDA, CDR2 SQIVND (reference sequence). The V and J ends lost 3 bases and 11 bases respectively, with 13 bases between them. The CDR3 spells CASSIRTGGKLFF. The CDR3 DNA reads as TGTGCCAGTAGTATCCGAACGGGGGGTAAACTGTTTTTT.

The rearrangement joins TRBV4-2 to TRBJ2-5; 11 positions match TRBD2. The CDR3 contains 16 residues. The ends lost 4 bases at V and 5 bases at J; junction bases unmatched: 9. The germline gives CDR1 LGHNA, CDR2 YNFKEQ. The CDR3 nucleotides are TGTGCCAGCAGCCGCAGACTAGCGGGGATAGGGGAGACCCAGTACTTC. Encoded protein: CASSRRLAGIGETQYF.

The V and J genes are TRBV5-4 and TRBJ1-1; no clear D. V was cut by 1 base and J by 0 bases, with 7 bases left in between. Germline V gene data show CDR1 as SGHNT and CDR2 as YYREEE (reference sequence). The CDR3 extends over 14 amino acids. The CDR3 reads CASSLFGVNTEAFF. The DNA of the CDR3 is TGTGCCAGCAGCTTGTTCGGGGTGAACACTGAAGCTTTCTTT.

The gene calls are TRBV7-8 and TRBJ1-2, with 8 bases that match TRBD1. The CDR3 spans 13 residues. V was clipped by 5 bases and J by 8 bases; unmatched bases: 7. Germline-derived CDR1 and CDR2 are SGHVS and FQNEAQ. DNA of the CDR3: TGTGCCAGCAGCACTGGACAGGGTTGGGGCTACACCTTC. Amino acids: CASSTGQGWGYTF.

The chain is built from TRBV15 and TRBJ2-3; 13 positions match TRBD2. V gave up 1 base and J gave up 3 bases; unmatched junction bases: 1. CDR1 and CDR2 from the germline V gene are LNHNV and YYDKDF (reference sequence). CDR3 length: 16 amino acids. CDR3 in amino acids: CATSRGTSGGTDTQYF. Written as DNA, the CDR3 is TGTGCCACCAGCAGAGGGACTAGCGGGGGTACAGATACGCAGTATTTT.

The CDR3 DNA reads TGTGCCAGTAGGCCCTCCGGGACAGGGGGAATGGGTAACTATGGCTACACCTTC. Translation gives CASRPSGTGGMGNYGYTF. This chain joins TRBV19 and TRBJ1-2; TRBD1 agrees at 11 bases. The CDR3 runs to 18 residues. Germline CDR1 LNHDA, CDR2 SQIVND (reference sequence). V lost 6 bases to trimming and J lost 1 base; unmatched junction nucleotides: 13.

The chain is built from TRBV25-1 and TRBJ1-1; maybe TRBD1 (6 bases). This CDR3 is 15 amino acids long. Trimming left V 2 bases short and J 3 bases short, with 13 bases between. CDR1 and CDR2 (germline): MGHDK, SYGVNS. The CDR3 region has the DNA TGTGCCAGCAGTGAAAGGGGGGGCTGGGACACTGAAGCTTTCTTT. Amino acid sequence: CASSERGGWDTEAFF.

This clone was counted between two and nine times. The CDR3 loop reads CASSLGLDGYTF. The CDR3 nucleotides read TGCGCCAGCAGCTTGGGACTGGATGGCTACACCTTC. The chain employs TRBV5-1 and TRBJ1-2; no reliable D call. Trimming left V 0 bases short and J 6 bases short, with 6 bases between. This CDR3 spans 12 amino acids. The germline CDR1 and CDR2 sequences are SGHRS and YFSETQ.

This chain links TRBV6-5 with TRBJ2-5, with D tentatively TRBD1 (5 bases). The V end lost 5 bases, the J end lost 9 bases, and 16 bases lay between the germline ends. Germline lookup yields CDR1 MNHEY and CDR2 SVGAGI. CDR3 length: 13 residues. The CDR3 sequence: CASSQDTSMAQYF. CDR3 coding DNA: TGTGCCAGCAGTCAGGACACCTCCATGGCCCAGTACTTC.

This rearrangement joins TRBV5-6 to TRBJ2-1, with 8 bases identical to TRBD2. Trimming took 0 bases from V and 5 from J; bases not matched to a gene: 4. The CDR3 loop spans 15 amino acids. CDR1 and CDR2 (germline): SGHDT, YYEEEE. The CDR3 loop is CASSLVSGAHNEQFF. The CDR3 nucleotides read TGTGCCAGCAGCTTGGTTAGCGGGGCCCACAATGAGCAGTTCTTC.

The V call is TRBV11-2, the J call TRBJ2-1, with a possible D match to TRBD2 (7 bases). V gave up 5 bases and J gave up 7 bases, with 21 bases separating them. This CDR3 comprises 16 residues. The V gene's germline CDR1 is SGHAT and CDR2 FQNNGV. The CDR3 is CASSQGLPGGGNEQFF. The CDR3 coding sequence is TGTGCCAGCAGCCAGGGGCTACCGGGGGGAGGAAATGAGCAGTTCTTC.

The CDR3 nucleotides read TGTGCCAGCTCACCCGCGTCAGCCAACGTCCTGACTTTC. The encoded protein is CASSPASANVLTF. The chain links TRBV18 to TRBJ2-6; no reliable D call. CDR1 is KGHSH and CDR2 is LQKENI in the germline V gene. Trimming cost V 3 bases and J 7 bases, with 7 bases left between them. The length of the CDR3 is 13 residues. Combining the CDR3 with reference TRBV18 and TRBJ2-6 gives the whole variable domain NAGVMQNPRHLVRRRGQEARLRCSPMKGHSHVYWYRQLPEEGLKFMVYLQKENIIDESGMPKERFSAEFPKEGPSILRIQQVVRGDSAAYFCASSPASANVLTFGAGSRLTVL.

The chain carries TRBV5-1 and TRBJ2-2; D is ambiguous. Germline V lookup: CDR1 SGHRS, CDR2 YFSETQ. The CDR3 is made up of 15 amino acids. V gave up 0 bases and J gave up 0 bases, with 6 bases separating them. The CDR3 DNA is TGCGCCAGCAGCTTGGTGGGCTCGAACACCGGGGAGCTGTTTTTT. The encoded protein is CASSLVGSNTGELFF.

V gene TRBV10-1 combines with J gene TRBJ2-5; D call uncertain. Germline lookup yields CDR1 WNHNN and CDR2 SYGVQD (reference sequence). The germline V and J ends were trimmed by 0 bases and 1 base, with 9 bases remaining between them. CDR3 size: 15 residues. DNA for the CDR3: TGCGCCAGCAGTGAGTCTGTGGCAGCCCAAGAGACCCAGTACTTC. It codes for CASSESVAAQETQYF.